These 17 T cell receptor beta chains share one sample of origin, sequenced in a study of blood T cells in healthy people across ages. For the second PCR, which ran for about 7 to 11 cycles, a sample-barcoded 5' primer and a J-beta primer mix were used. Using its own MiXCR run on the 5' RACE reads, TCRdb lists one record per CDR3 protein. The data contain approximately 800,000 distinct CDR3 sequences, less than 60% of them seen just once; the ten biggest clones take up around 18%. Sequencing used blood. The receptor source for this set is a man older than 75 in good health.

On this clonotype itself: This clone may be a read error of a much larger clone one base away. This chain connects TRBV9 to TRBJ2-5; TRBD2 agrees at 7 bases. Germline CDR1 reads SGDLS; CDR2 reads YYNGEE. The CDR3 loop spans 14 amino acids. Losses at the gene ends were 2 bases for V and 11 bases for J; bases not matched to a gene: 12. This chain's CDR3 is CASSVGGGINEQYF. The CDR3 DNA reads as TGTGCCAGCAGCGTCGGCGGGGGTATAAATGAGCAGTACTTC.

Notes on this clonotype: This could be a read error, since a much larger clone is one nucleotide away. This chain connects TRBV29-1 to TRBJ2-2; 9 bases map to TRBD1. Germline trimming cut 8 bases from V and 6 bases from J; bases unmatched to any gene: 10. The CDR3 has 14 amino acids. Germline V gives CDR1 SQVTM, CDR2 ANQGSEA. In nucleotides, the CDR3 is TGCAGCAGGCGGACAGGGGTTAGTTCCGGGGAGCTGTTTTTT. It yields the protein CSRRTGVSSGELFF.

The chain carries TRBV7-2 and TRBJ2-1; 7 nucleotides match TRBD2. The CDR3 is 16 residues long. Looked up from germline, CDR1 is SGHTA and CDR2 is FQGNSA. Trimming removed 2 bases from V and 6 bases from J; junction bases left unmatched: 10. Here the CDR3 reads CASSLRVGREANEQFF. The CDR3 nucleotides are TGTGCCAGCAGCTTAAGGGTTGGTCGGGAGGCCAATGAGCAGTTCTTC. Based on the CDR3 plus reference TRBV7-2 and TRBJ2-1, the full variable domain is GAGVSQSPSNKVTEKGKDVELRCDPISGHTALYWYRQSLGQGLEFLIYFQGNSAPDKSGLPSDRFSAERTGGSVSTLTIQRTQQEDSAVYLCASSLRVGREANEQFFGPGTRLTVL.

The CDR3 here is CAFYKTGGNTEAFF. CDR3 bases: TGTGCCTTCTACAAGACAGGGGGGAACACTGAAGCTTTCTTT. This chain uses TRBV30 with TRBJ1-1; 9 positions agree with TRBD1. Germline values: CDR1 GTSNPN, CDR2 SVGIG (reference sequence). This CDR3 comprises 14 residues. Unmatched junction bases numbered 7, after V lost 7 bases and J lost 1 base.

This clonotype has just one count. V and J are TRBV13 and TRBJ1-1, with D possibly TRBD1 on 5 matching bases. Germline V gene data show CDR1 as PRHDT and CDR2 as FYEKMQ (reference sequence). V was cut by 5 bases and J by 1 base, with 14 bases left in between. The CDR3 totals 15 residues. The CDR3, as DNA: TGTGCCAGCAGCGGGACCTCCCGGGGGAACACTGAAGCTTTCTTT. Translation: CASSGTSRGNTEAFF.

In this sample, this clonotype turned up a few times. The rearrangement joins TRBV29-1 to TRBJ1-1; D is uncertain. The V gene lost 6 bases and the J gene lost 5 bases, with 16 bases spanning the gap. CDR1 SQVTM and CDR2 ANQGSEA come from the germline V gene. The CDR3 totals 13 residues. This CDR3 reads CSVYFDARTEAFF. The CDR3 DNA sequence: TGCAGCGTATATTTCGACGCAAGGACTGAAGCTTTCTTT. Looking up the rest from reference TRBV29-1 and TRBJ1-1 gives the full variable domain: SAVISQKPSRDICQRGTSLTIQCQVDSQVTMMFWYRQQPGQSLTLIATANQGSEATYESGFVIDKFPISRPNLTFSTLTVSNMSPEDSSIYLCSVYFDARTEAFFGQGTRLTVV.

This clonotype was observed a handful of times. The CDR3 DNA reads as TGTGCCAGCAGTTTTACTAGCGACAATGAGCAGTACTTC. Protein: CASSFTSDNEQYF. The chain uses TRBV12-3 or TRBV12-4 and TRBJ2-7; 7 nucleotides line up with TRBD2. This CDR3 is 13 amino acids long. The V segment lost 3 bases and the J segment 7 bases; nucleotides outside the gene matches: 6.

The count of this clonotype is one. The chain recombines TRBV6-2 or TRBV6-3 with TRBJ2-7; 7 bases line up with TRBD2. Germline CDR1 MNHEY, CDR2 SVGEGT. The CDR3 is made up of 15 amino acids. Trimming removed 5 bases from V and 0 bases from J; junction bases left unmatched: 7. The CDR3 here is CASSPVAGDSYEQYF. CDR3 DNA: TGTGCCAGCAGTCCGGTAGCGGGCGACTCCTACGAGCAGTACTTC.

This chain joins TRBV9 and TRBJ2-1; the D gene is possibly TRBD1 (5 bases). Germline CDR1 SGDLS, CDR2 YYNGEE. The CDR3 runs 13 residues. Trimming left V 4 bases short and J 6 bases short, with 11 bases between. CDR3 amino acids: CASSPHDSNEQFF. The CDR3 nucleotides read TGTGCCAGCAGCCCGCATGACAGCAATGAGCAGTTCTTC.

The J gene is TRBJ2-3, the V gene TRBV12-3 or TRBV12-4, with 7 bases identical to TRBD2. J lost 4 bases, V lost 6 bases, and 10 bases had no gene match. The CDR3 is 15 residues long. The CDR3 region is CASSLHSTSADTQYF. CDR3 in DNA: TGTGCCAGCAGCTTGCATAGCACTAGCGCAGATACGCAGTATTTT.

This rearrangement joins TRBV11-1 to TRBJ2-3, with 10 bases that match TRBD2. V trimming: 5 bases; J trimming: 11 bases; junction bases outside the gene matches: 4. Germline V CDR1 and CDR2: SGHAT, FQDESV (reference sequence). CDR3 length equals 12 residues. The CDR3 DNA reads TGTGCCAGCAGCCCGGGACTAGCGAGGCAGTATTTT. Its protein is CASSPGLARQYF. Variable domain in full (rest from reference TRBV11-1 and TRBJ2-3): EAEVAQSPRYKITEKSQAVAFWCDPISGHATLYWYRQILGQGPELLVQFQDESVVDDSQLPKDRFSAERLKGVDSTLKIQPAELGDSAMYLCASSPGLARQYFGPGTRLTVL.

For this clonotype: A much bigger clone sits one base away, suggesting this may be a read error. This sequence joins TRBV5-1 and TRBJ2-1, with 10 bases identical to TRBD2. TRBJ2-7 matches the DNA end more closely, so the J call is doubtful. In germline, CDR1 is SGHRS, CDR2 YFSETQ. The CDR3 has 14 residues. CDR3 coding DNA: TGCGCCAGCAGCCGGACTAGCGGAAACAATGAGCAGTACTTC. The encoded protein is CASSRTSGNNEQYF.

The rearrangement links TRBV6-1 to TRBJ2-2; 7 bases are a match to TRBD1. CDR3 length equals 14 residues. CDR1 and CDR2 (germline): MNHNS, SASEGT. V lost 8 bases, J lost 3 bases, and 6 bases stayed unmatched. The CDR3: CASRVDRDTGELFF. The CDR3 region has the DNA TGTGCCAGCCGGGTTGACAGGGACACCGGGGAGCTGTTTTTT.

The chain couples TRBV29-1 to TRBJ1-1, with 8 bases lining up with TRBD1. Germline CDR1 is SQVTM and CDR2 is ANQGSEA. Trimming removed 5 bases from V and 11 bases from J; junction bases left unmatched: 16. The CDR3 loop spans 14 amino acids. The CDR3 region is CSVSLGQGNVPAFF. As DNA, the CDR3 is TGCAGCGTTTCCCTCGGACAGGGCAATGTTCCGGCTTTCTTT. Full variable domain (outside the CDR3, taken from reference TRBV29-1 and TRBJ1-1): SAVISQKPSRDICQRGTSLTIQCQVDSQVTMMFWYRQQPGQSLTLIATANQGSEATYESGFVIDKFPISRPNLTFSTLTVSNMSPEDSSIYLCSVSLGQGNVPAFFGQGTRLTVV.

As for this clonotype: It may be a read error: a sequence one base away is much more abundant. This chain joins TRBV28 and TRBJ2-5; 10 bases match TRBD2. CDR1 and CDR2 (germline): MDHEN, SYDVKM. The CDR3 is 14 residues long. The DNA for the CDR3 is TGTGCCACCCACAGCGGGAGGGCCTCAGAGACCCGGTACTTC. This encodes CATHSGRASETRYF. Full variable domain (rest looked up from reference TRBV28 and TRBJ2-5): DVKVTQSSRYLVKRTGEKVFLECVQDMDHENMFWYRQDPGLGLRLIYFSYDVKMKEKGDIPEGYSVSREKKERFSLILESASTNQTSMYLCATHSGRASETRYFGPGTRLLVL.

The chain carries TRBV6-2 or TRBV6-3 and TRBJ2-5; D gene uncertain. The CDR3 sequence is 10 residues long. V dropped 7 bases and J dropped 5 bases, with 5 bases sitting between them. CDR1 and CDR2 from the germline V gene are MNHEY and SVGEGT. CDR3 residues: CASNRETQYF. The CDR3 DNA reads TGTGCCAGCAATCGGGAGACCCAGTACTTC.

This clonotype came up a few times. J is TRBJ2-1 and V is TRBV7-6, with 16 bases fitting TRBD2. In germline, CDR1 is SGHVS, CDR2 FNYEAQ. The CDR3 runs to 17 residues. With 5 bases clipped from V and 8 bases from J, the junction kept 9 bases outside the gene matches. In DNA, the CDR3 is TGTGCCAGCAGCCCTGGGACTAGCGGGAGGGCTTACGATGAGCAGTTCTTC. Translation: CASSPGTSGRAYDEQFF.